Following are 11 T cell receptor beta chains from one sample sequenced in a study of metastatic and nonmetastatic thyroid tumors. Ahead of thyroid surgery, no patient had received treatment of any kind. Using MiXCR, TCRdb reanalyzed the PCR reads. The table has thousands of clones, about 32% seen once. Sequenced input: adjacent normal tissue. All receptors derive from a female donor with papillary thyroid cancer or a benign thyroid nodule (not recorded which). Some clones in this sample may be carry-over from other donors' samples.

This chain joins TRBV6-1 and TRBJ1-1; 8 bases match TRBD1. The CDR3 is 16 amino acids. The trim removed 5 bases at V and 0 bases at J, leaving 8 bases unmatched. Germline V gives CDR1 MNHNS, CDR2 SASEGT. CDR3: CASSKDRGLMNTEAFF. The CDR3 bases are TGTGCCAGCAGTAAAGACAGGGGCCTAATGAACACTGAAGCTTTCTTT.

In this sample, this clone is medium-sized. Possible read error: a much larger clone is one base away. The sample has other DNA sequences that encode this CDR3 too. The V gene is TRBV7-8, the J gene TRBJ2-7; possible D gene TRBD1, 5 bases. Germline V gene lookup returns CDR1 SGHVS and CDR2 FQNEAQ. The CDR3 spans 14 residues. V lost 0 bases to trimming and J lost 6 bases, with 12 bases between them. The CDR3 sequence is CASSLAWDRGEQYF. The CDR3 region has the DNA TGTGCCAGCAGCTTAGCGTGGGATAGGGGCGAGCAGTACTTC.

The chain joins TRBV6-1 to TRBJ1-5; no definite D call. Germline V CDR1 and CDR2: MNHNS, SASEGT. This CDR3 is 14 amino acids long. Trimming cost V 8 bases and J 4 bases, with 15 bases left between them. As DNA, the CDR3 is TGTGCCAGCGGATCAGAGACATGTAATCAGCCCCAGCATTTT. Translation gives CASGSETCNQPQHF.

V and J are TRBV28 and TRBJ1-2, with 9 positions matching TRBD1. The CDR3 is 13 residues long. The germline V gene encodes CDR1 MDHEN and CDR2 SYDVKM. The V gene end was trimmed by 6 bases and the J gene end by 12 bases; junction bases not matched to a gene: 11. DNA for the CDR3: TGTGCCAGCAGCTCACAAGGGACAGGGTTGGACACCTTC. It is translated as CASSSQGTGLDTF.

V gene TRBV11-1 combines with J gene TRBJ2-7, with TRBD1 matching 9 bases. V lost 1 base, J lost 5 bases, and 12 bases stayed unmatched. Germline loops: CDR1 SGHAT, CDR2 FQDESV (reference sequence). The CDR3 has 17 residues. The CDR3 DNA sequence: TGTGCCAGCAGCTTAGTTGAGTGGGGGACAGGGCTGAACGAGCAGTACTTC. Protein product: CASSLVEWGTGLNEQYF.

This clone was counted between two and nine times. The chain employs TRBV10-3 and TRBJ1-1; D ambiguous. This CDR3 is 14 amino acids long. V was trimmed by 8 bases and J by 1 base, leaving 14 bases between them. CDR1 and CDR2 (germline): ENHRY, SYGVKD. Here the CDR3 reads CAIGKSVANTEAFF. The CDR3, as DNA: TGTGCCATCGGTAAATCGGTGGCGAACACTGAAGCTTTCTTT.

The rearrangement links TRBV20-1 to TRBJ2-5; possibly TRBD2 for D (6 bases). The CDR3 sequence is 16 residues long. Germline V gene lookup returns CDR1 DFQATT and CDR2 SNEGSKA (reference sequence). The V and J ends lost 1 base and 5 bases respectively, with 20 bases between them. Here the CDR3 reads CSARVLGLGSRETQYF. DNA of the CDR3: TGCAGTGCTAGAGTATTGGGACTCGGGTCACGGGAGACCCAGTACTTC.

This clone was detected only a few times. The rearrangement uses TRBV27 and TRBJ2-7; 9 positions match TRBD1. The CDR3 covers 15 residues. V lost 6 bases to trimming and J lost 0 bases; unmatched junction nucleotides: 6. Germline V CDR1 and CDR2: MNHEY, SMNVEV (reference sequence). The CDR3 DNA reads as TGTGCCAGCAGCCGGGACAGGGCTACCTCCTACGAGCAGTACTTC. Protein sequence: CASSRDRATSYEQYF.

The chain uses TRBV2 and TRBJ1-1, with D possibly being TRBD1 (6 bases). This CDR3 contains 11 residues. The V end lost 4 bases, the J end lost 6 bases, and 6 bases lay between the germline ends. CDR1 is SNHLY and CDR2 is FYNNEI in the germline V gene. CDR3 in amino acids: CASSGQAEAFF. CDR3 DNA sequence: TGTGCCAGCAGTGGACAGGCTGAAGCTTTCTTT. The full variable domain, rest sourced from reference TRBV2 and TRBJ1-1, is EPEVTQTPSHQVTQMGQEVILRCVPISNHLYFYWYRQILGQKVEFLVSFYNNEISEKSEIFDDQFSVERPDGSNFTLKIRSTKLEDSAMYFCASSGQAEAFFGQGTRLTVV.

In its sample, this clone ranks as medium-sized. V is TRBV3-1 and J is TRBJ1-1, with 11 bases aligning to TRBD1. CDR3 length: 14 residues. V trimming: 4 bases; J trimming: 9 bases; junction bases outside the gene matches: 7. CDR1 is LGHDT and CDR2 is YNNKEL in the germline V gene (reference sequence). The CDR3 sequence is CASSLGQGVQQAFF. The CDR3 DNA reads as TGTGCCAGCAGCCTGGGACAGGGGGTTCAGCAAGCTTTCTTT.

By share, this clone ranks as medium-sized (0.01 to 0.1%). The rearrangement uses TRBV5-1 and TRBJ2-7; TRBD1 agrees at 7 bases. Trimming removed 3 bases from V and 2 bases from J; junction bases left unmatched: 2. There are 13 residues in the CDR3. The germline V gene encodes CDR1 SGHRS and CDR2 YFSETQ. The CDR3 sequence: CASSSQGAYEQYF. DNA of the CDR3: TGCGCCAGCAGCTCCCAGGGGGCCTACGAGCAGTACTTC.